This TCR beta chain derives from a study of Graves' ophthalmopathy and Graves' hyperthyroidism. Study in general: Peripheral blood was collected at initial diagnosis, before any treatment.

RNA transcripts served as template for amplifying TCR beta CDR3 sequences. RT-PCR with HTBI primers came first, then second-round multiplex PCR. In TCRdb, the multiplex PCR reads were re-called with MiXCR into one record per CDR3 protein. Of approximately 380,000 distinct CDR3 sequences listed, roughly 21% were seen once; the top ten hold 2.5% to 3.5%. About this clonotype: Antigen: not known.

Germline V gives CDR1 DFQATT, CDR2 SNEGSKA (reference sequence). V was pared by 0 bases and J by 7 bases, with 11 bases of the junction left unmatched. This CDR3 is 15 amino acids long. General observations from the study: Built on 13 signatures, a model told ophthalmopathy apart from stable hyperthyroidism with around 90% sensitivity and roughly 80% specificity.

Absence of ophthalmopathy within 18 months of follow-up defined stable hyperthyroidism. Diagnoses were established from clinical symptoms, serum thyroxine, TRAb, thyroid ultrasound and orbital computed tomography. This TCR was sampled from a woman aged 18-29 years with stable Graves' hyperthyroidism. The V gene is TRBV20-1, the J gene TRBJ2-5, with 7 bases lining up with TRBD2. The source material was peripheral blood. CDR3 DNA sequence: TGCAGTGCTAGAGAGGGGGGGAGTGAACGGTTGACCCAGTACTTC. Translation gives CSAREGGSERLTQYF.